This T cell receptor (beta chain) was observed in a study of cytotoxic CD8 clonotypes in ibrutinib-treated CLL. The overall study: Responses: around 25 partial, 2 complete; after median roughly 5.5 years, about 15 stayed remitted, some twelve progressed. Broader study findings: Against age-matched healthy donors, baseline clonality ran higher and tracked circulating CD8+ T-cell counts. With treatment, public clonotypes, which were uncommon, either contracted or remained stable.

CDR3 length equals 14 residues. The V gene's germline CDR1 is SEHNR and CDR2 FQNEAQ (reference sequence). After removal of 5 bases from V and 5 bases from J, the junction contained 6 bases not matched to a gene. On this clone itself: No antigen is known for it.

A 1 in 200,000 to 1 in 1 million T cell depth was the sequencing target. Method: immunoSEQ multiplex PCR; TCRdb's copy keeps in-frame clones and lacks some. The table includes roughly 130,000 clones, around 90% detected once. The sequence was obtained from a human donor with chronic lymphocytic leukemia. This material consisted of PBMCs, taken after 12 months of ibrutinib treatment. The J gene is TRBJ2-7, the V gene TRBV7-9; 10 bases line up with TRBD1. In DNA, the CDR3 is TGTGCCAGCAGCCGCGGGACAGGGGTGGACGAGCAGTACTTC. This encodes CASSRGTGVDEQYF.